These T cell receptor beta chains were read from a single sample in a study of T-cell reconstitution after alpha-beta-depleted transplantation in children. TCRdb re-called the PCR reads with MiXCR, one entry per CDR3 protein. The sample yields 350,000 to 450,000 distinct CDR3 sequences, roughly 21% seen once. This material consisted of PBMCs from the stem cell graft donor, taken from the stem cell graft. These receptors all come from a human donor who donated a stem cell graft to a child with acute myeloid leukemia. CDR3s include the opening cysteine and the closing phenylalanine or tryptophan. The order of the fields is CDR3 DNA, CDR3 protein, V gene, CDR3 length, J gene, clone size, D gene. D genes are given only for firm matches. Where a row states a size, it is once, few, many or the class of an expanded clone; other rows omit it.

TGCAGTGCTAGAGTATTTGTGGGACGACGCACTGAAGCTTTCTTT	CSARVFVGRRTEAFF	TRBV20-1	15	TRBJ1-1	NA	NA
TGTGCCAGCAGAACCCGGGACGCTAGAGATACGCAGTATTTT	CASRTRDARDTQYF	TRBV6-1	14	TRBJ2-3	few	NA
TGTGCCAGCAGTTGGGCAAGGGAGACATATAGCAATCAGCCCCAGCATTTT	CASSWARETYSNQPQHF	TRBV12-3/TRBV12-4	17	TRBJ1-5	NA	NA
TGTGCCAGCACAAAACCGGGACTAGCGGGAGCAGATACGCAGTATTTT	CASTKPGLAGADTQYF	TRBV12-3/TRBV12-4	16	TRBJ2-3	many	TRBD2
TGTGCCAGCAGCTTCAGCGGTGGCAATGAGCAGTTCTTC	CASSFSGGNEQFF	TRBV9	13	TRBJ2-1	NA	NA
TGTGCCAGCAGCCAAGATTGGCGGTCCTACAATGAGCAGTTCTTC	CASSQDWRSYNEQFF	TRBV4-2	15	TRBJ2-1	NA	NA
TGTGCCAGCAGCCATGGACAGGGTTACCCTGAAGCTTTCTTT	CASSHGQGYPEAFF	TRBV7-9	14	TRBJ1-1	few	TRBD1
TGCAGTGCTAGGAAATTAGCTACGAGCTCCTACGAGCAGTACTTC	CSARKLATSSYEQYF	TRBV20-1	15	TRBJ2-7	NA	NA
TGTGCCAGCAGCGAGGCTAGCGGGAGGGCGTACGGGGAGCTGTTTTTT	CASSEASGRAYGELFF	TRBV9	16	TRBJ2-2	NA	TRBD2
TGCGCCAGCAGCCAAGTAGGGCTAGCGAAGAACACCGGGGAGCTGTTTTTT	CASSQVGLAKNTGELFF	TRBV4-1	17	TRBJ2-2	NA	NA
TGCAGTGCTAGTATAACAGGGACCTACGAGCAGTACTTC	CSASITGTYEQYF	TRBV20-1	13	TRBJ2-7	NA	NA
TGTGCCAGCAGCCAAAGACTAAGCTCCTACAATGAGCAGTTCTTC	CASSQRLSSYNEQFF	TRBV4-2	15	TRBJ2-1	NA	NA
TGTGCCTGGTCACAGCCCTACTCCTATGGCTACACCTTC	CAWSQPYSYGYTF	TRBV30	13	TRBJ1-2	NA	NA
TGCAGTGCTTCTACAGGGGGCGCAGGAAACATTCAGTACTTC	CSASTGGAGNIQYF	TRBV20-1	14	TRBJ2-4	many	TRBD1
TGTGCCACCAGCAGAGATGGTGGGAGCTCCTACAATGAGCAGTTCTTC	CATSRDGGSSYNEQFF	TRBV15	16	TRBJ2-1	many	NA
TGCAGCGTTGGGGGCCTACAGGGACAGCCCCAGCATTTT	CSVGGLQGQPQHF	TRBV29-1	13	TRBJ1-5	NA	NA
TGTGCCAGCAGCTTAGCAGGGGGGGGTCAATACGAGCAGTACTTC	CASSLAGGGQYEQYF	TRBV7-2	15	TRBJ2-7	few	NA
TGTGCCAGCAGTTTGAGTCCCCACCTGAACACTGAAGCTTTCTTT	CASSLSPHLNTEAFF	TRBV28	15	TRBJ1-1	NA	NA
TGTGCCAGCAGCTTAGCGGGGCAGGCGGTGCACACTGAAGCTTTCTTT	CASSLAGQAVHTEAFF	TRBV7-2	16	TRBJ1-1	NA	NA
TGTGCCAGCAGCCAAAGGCTCCTCCGACGAACACAGGGGGCGAACCACGAGCAGTACTTC	CASSQRLLRRTQGANHEQYF	TRBV14	20	TRBJ2-7	NA	TRBD1
TGTGCCAGCAGTTTAAGGATTCTAGCGAAGCCAGATACGCAGTATTTT	CASSLRILAKPDTQYF	TRBV12-3/TRBV12-4	16	TRBJ2-3	NA	NA
TGTGCCAGCAGCTTAGCTACTAGCGGGAGTACTTACGAGCAGTACTTC	CASSLATSGSTYEQYF	TRBV7-9	16	TRBJ2-7	NA	TRBD2
TGCAGTGCTAGTGGGGTGGCGGGGAGGAAGACCCAGTACTTC	CSASGVAGRKTQYF	TRBV20-1	14	TRBJ2-5	many	NA
TGTGCCACCAGCAGACCGGTAGGACAGGGCTATGGCTACACCTTC	CATSRPVGQGYGYTF	TRBV15	15	TRBJ1-2	few	TRBD1
TGCGCCAGCAGCCAAGATACGGGAGCGGGGGCTGAGCAGTTCTTC	CASSQDTGAGAEQFF	TRBV4-3	15	TRBJ2-1	many	TRBD2
TGCAGTGCTAGAGTATTACAGCGGAACACTGAAGCTTTCTTT	CSARVLQRNTEAFF	TRBV20-1	14	TRBJ1-1	NA	NA
TGCGCCAGCAGCCAAGAACACGGGAATCAGCCCCAGCATTTT	CASSQEHGNQPQHF	TRBV4-1	14	TRBJ1-5	NA	NA
TGTGCCAGCAGTCCCGGGACAGGGGGTGTCCCTAACAATGAGCAGTTCTTC	CASSPGTGGVPNNEQFF	TRBV12-3/TRBV12-4	17	TRBJ2-1	many	TRBD1
TGCAGTGCTTACCTTTACCAGGTCATGAACACTGAAGCTTTCTTT	CSAYLYQVMNTEAFF	TRBV20-1	15	TRBJ1-1	NA	NA
TGTGCCAGCAGCCCAGGAATCCTCTCCTACAATGAGCAGTTCTTC	CASSPGILSYNEQFF	TRBV7-2	15	TRBJ2-1	NA	NA
TGTGCCAGCAGCCACCTGGTAGCGGGGCACAATGAGCAGTTCTTC	CASSHLVAGHNEQFF	TRBV6-1	15	TRBJ2-1	NA	TRBD2
TGCGCCAGCAGCCAAGAGGCAGGGGGTAATAATTCACCCCTCCACTTT	CASSQEAGGNNSPLHF	TRBV4-3	16	TRBJ1-6	few	TRBD1
TGTGCCAGCAGCTTAGCCCTCCTTCGAGAGACCCAGTACTTC	CASSLALLRETQYF	TRBV7-2	14	TRBJ2-5	many	NA
TGTGCCAGCAGAAACGGACAGGGGGCCGGCACAGATACGCAGTATTTT	CASRNGQGAGTDTQYF	TRBV6-1	16	TRBJ2-3	NA	TRBD1
TGCAGTGCTGAGGGATGGGGGGGAGGACTGTTTTTT	CSAEGWGGGLFF	TRBV20-1	12	TRBJ2-2	many	TRBD2